The entry that follows covers one TCR beta chain sequence. Its antigen is as yet unknown. The data originate from a study of glioma-infiltrating T cells. Overall study findings and caveats: Non-neoplastic patients had below-expected tissue-blood divergence, while all gliomas exceeded expectation. Very few CDR3 sequences were shared between tissue and blood.

The CDR3 contains 12 residues. In germline, CDR1 is KGHSH, CDR2 LQKENI. The ends were cut back, 6 bases at V and 2 bases at J, with 6 bases in the middle. Amplification of TCR alpha and beta CDR3 regions from RNA used iRepertoire nested multiplex PCR. Input was 100-400 ng of tissue mRNA or PBMC total RNA. Via MiXCR, TCRdb re-called the multiplex PCR reads, giving one row per CDR3 protein. The profile covers around 130,000 distinct CDR3 sequences, with approximately 26% appearing a single time and about 30% taken by the ten largest. The TCR sequence derives from a human donor with low-grade glioma or glioblastoma, undergoing nonglioma brain surgery, or in good health (not recorded which). The specimen sequenced was glioma tissue, nonneoplastic brain tissue, or PBMCs (not recorded which). The chain employs TRBV18 and TRBJ2-3, with no clear D. CDR3 DNA: TGTGCCAGCTCCCGAACCACAGATACGCAGTATTTT. This translates into CASSRTTDTQYF.